This paragraph covers one TCR beta chain sequence. Its antigen is still unknown. No clone much larger than this one lies a single base away; base qualities are absent. The data stem from a study of a mutant IDH1 vaccine in newly diagnosed glioma (dated by TCRdb to the early 2020s). Regarding the research as a whole: Patients received eight vaccinations in weeks 1, 3, 5, 7, 11, 15, 19 and 23, corresponding to visits V03 through V10. Before enrollment, most patients had been given radiochemotherapy with temozolomide as standard therapy, while the rest had received either radiotherapy alone or temozolomide alone. Vaccination was initiated 4-6 weeks after radiotherapy alone, or concurrently with temozolomide cycles in the chemotherapy-containing groups. Six visits were used for peripheral blood collection: V03 (baseline), V05, V07, V10, V12 and V13. Longitudinal TCRB deep sequencing was performed for fewer than 30 treated patients wherever samples were available for exploratory analyses. Of the approximately 35 treated patients, approximately 62% were male and 37.5% were female, and the mean age was 40.4 years. On the study overall, not on this receptor specifically: According to the authors, sample limitations meant that analyses of patient blood samples could not be reproduced. Immune responses induced by the vaccine were seen in approximately 92% of patients across multiple MHC alleles. Pseudoprogression appeared unrelated to alterations in the top peripheral T cell clonotypes detected by TCRB sequencing. Availability determined which PBMC samples were chosen for TCRB deep sequencing.

The V end loses 0 bases and the J end loses 2 bases, and a stretch of 14 bases separates them. The CDR3 covers 16 residues, taking in both the cysteine and the phenylalanine. Only CDR3 DNA is held: 48 bases, read in frame from base 1. As encoded in the germline V gene, CDR1 is MGHRA while CDR2 is YSYEKL. Reading the label with the study, this specimen's time point is: week 11, during vaccination. Each vaccine dose, consisting of 300 ug of a 20-mer mutant IDH1 peptide in Montanide, was administered subcutaneously with topical imiquimod. The donors had newly diagnosed IDH1-mutant astrocytomas of WHO grade 3 or 4 that showed loss of nuclear ATRX. The samples were drawn from NOA16, a multicentre, single-arm, open-label phase I trial in Germany that tested a mutant IDH1 peptide vaccine in humans for the first time. Genomic DNA for TCRB sequencing was extracted from EDTA blood using the DNeasy Blood and Tissue Kit.

The receptor library was made with the immunoSEQ multiplex PCR assay. Following the manufacturer's protocol, the hsTCRB Kit was used to amplify rearranged TCR beta chain sequences. TCRB libraries were sequenced on an Illumina MiSeq. The original methods were these. The proprietary platform of the kit vendor was used for demultiplexing, trimming and gene mapping. The table was pulled from immuneACCESS by TCRdb, which kept in-frame rearrangements only. Such tables lose some clones; where checked, under half of the loss comes from unresolved V genes, and the rest has no known cause. V and J calls and clone size come straight from that table; D and trimming were deduced from the DNA. This sample lists 35,000 or so clones; 80% were detected once. Approximately 15% of the sample is taken by the ten largest.

This sequence was found in a woman in her thirties with glioma. Some clones in this sample may be carry-over from other donors' samples. This sequence uses TRBV4-1 and TRBJ2-7; a tentative D match to TRBD2 spans 6 bases. The sequenced sample was peripheral blood mononuclear cells (PBMCs), obtained from a glioma patient whose treatment included an IDH1 peptide vaccine. The bases are TGCGCCAGCAGCCAAGAAGGAGGGAACGCGGCCTACGAGCAGTACTTC. This yields the protein CASSQEGGNAAYEQYF.